This T cell receptor beta chain emerged from a study of Tregs in tolerant kidney transplant recipients. Profiling relied on immunoSEQ multiplex PCR, and the TCRdb table lists in-frame clones only, not all of them. This sample has some 110,000 clones, with around 91% found just once. The V gene's germline CDR1 is SGHAT and CDR2 FQDESV (reference sequence). With 5 bases clipped from V and 6 bases from J, the junction kept 15 bases outside the gene matches. This CDR3 has 16 residues. Sequenced material: CD4+ T cells from blood. The chain carries TRBV11-1 and TRBJ2-7, with 8 bases identical to TRBD2. The source is a human donor in good health. CDR3 in amino acids: CASSPPQRTSSPEQYF. In DNA form, the CDR3 reads TGTGCCAGCAGCCCCCCCCAACGGACTAGCTCCCCCGAGCAGTACTTC.